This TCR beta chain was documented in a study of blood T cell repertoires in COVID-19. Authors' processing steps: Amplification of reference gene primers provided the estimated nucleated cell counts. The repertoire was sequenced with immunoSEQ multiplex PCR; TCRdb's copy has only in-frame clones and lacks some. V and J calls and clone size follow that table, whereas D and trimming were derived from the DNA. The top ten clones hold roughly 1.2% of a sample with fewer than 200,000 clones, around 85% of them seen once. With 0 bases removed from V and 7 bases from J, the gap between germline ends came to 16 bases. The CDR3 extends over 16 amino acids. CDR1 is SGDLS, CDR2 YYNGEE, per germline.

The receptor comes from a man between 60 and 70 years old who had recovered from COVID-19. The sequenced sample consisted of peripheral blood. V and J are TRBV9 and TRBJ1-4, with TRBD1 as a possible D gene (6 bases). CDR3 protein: CASSVEGGRGPEKLFF. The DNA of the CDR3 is TGTGCCAGCAGCGTAGAAGGGGGACGGGGTCCTGAAAAACTGTTTTTT.